This record covers a single TCR beta chain. Germline V gene sequence: CDR1 SNHLY, CDR2 FYNNEI. V shed 8 bases, J shed 0 bases, and the junction held 6 bases outside the gene matches. The CDR3 sequence is 14 residues long. The sample is drawn from a study of T cell changes during pregnancy in multiple sclerosis. TCRdb keeps only in-frame clones here, not all; method: immunoSEQ multiplex PCR. This table holds fewer than 50,000 clones, 92% found once. The rearrangement joins TRBV2 to TRBJ1-1; 7 nucleotides line up with TRBD1. This sample comprised CD8+ T cells from peripheral blood mononuclear cells, obtained in the third trimester of pregnancy. The sequence was obtained from a female donor with multiple sclerosis, enrolled in a pregnancy study. The CDR3 DNA reads TGTGCCAGCCAACAGGGGATCATGAACACTGAAGCTTTCTTT. It yields the protein CASQQGIMNTEAFF.